This T cell receptor (beta chain) was profiled in a study of blood T cell repertoires in COVID-19. The wider study: The origin of the acute and convalescent COVID-19 samples was the United States, Italy and Spain.

Enrolled during active infection, Seattle patients were then followed longitudinally. The CDR3 has 14 residues. Germline assignment: CDR1 SNHLY and CDR2 FYNNEI. The ends were cut back, 5 bases at V and 8 bases at J, with 15 bases in the middle. Authors' processing steps: Amplifying reference gene primers gave estimates of nucleated cell counts. Sequencing used immunoSEQ multiplex PCR; TCRdb keeps in-frame clones, though not all of them. V and J calls and clone size are given by that table; D and trimming were obtained from the DNA. This sample yields some 500,000 clones, of which about 88% are seen a single time; roughly 8.3% belongs to the top ten.

The TCR was taken from a woman aged 45-65 years with COVID-19, enrolled during active disease. The sample was peripheral blood. V usage is TRBV2 and J usage is TRBJ1-4, with D uncertain. This CDR3 reads CASSPTLGSEKLFF. The CDR3 DNA follows: TGTGCCAGCAGTCCCACTCTGGGGAGCGAAAAACTGTTTTTT.